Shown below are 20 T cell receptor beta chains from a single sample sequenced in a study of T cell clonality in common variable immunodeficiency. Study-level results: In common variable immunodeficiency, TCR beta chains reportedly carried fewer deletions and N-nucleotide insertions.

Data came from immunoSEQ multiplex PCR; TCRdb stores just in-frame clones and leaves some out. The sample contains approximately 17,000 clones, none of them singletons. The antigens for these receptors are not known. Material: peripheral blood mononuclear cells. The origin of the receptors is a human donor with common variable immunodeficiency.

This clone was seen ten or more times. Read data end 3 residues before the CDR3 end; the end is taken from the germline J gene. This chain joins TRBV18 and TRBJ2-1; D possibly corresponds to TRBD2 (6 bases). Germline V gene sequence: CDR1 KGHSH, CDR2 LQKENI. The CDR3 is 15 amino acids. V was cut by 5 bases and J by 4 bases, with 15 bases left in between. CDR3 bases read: TGTGCCAGCTCATATAGGACGGGGGTGTACAATGAG. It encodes CASSYRTGVYNE. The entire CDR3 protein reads CASSYRTGVYNEQFF.

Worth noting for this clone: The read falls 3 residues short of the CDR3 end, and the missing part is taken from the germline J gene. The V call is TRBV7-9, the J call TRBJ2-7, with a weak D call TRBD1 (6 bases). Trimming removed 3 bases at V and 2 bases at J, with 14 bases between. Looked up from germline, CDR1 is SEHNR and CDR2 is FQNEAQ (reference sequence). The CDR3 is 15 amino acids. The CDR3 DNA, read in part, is TGTGCCAGCAGCTTCCTGGACAGCTTTACCTACGAG. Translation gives CASSFLDSFTYE. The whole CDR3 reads CASSFLDSFTYEQYF. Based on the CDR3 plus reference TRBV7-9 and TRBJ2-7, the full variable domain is DTGVSQNPRHKITKRGQNVTFRCDPISEHNRLYWYRQTLGQGPEFLTYFQNEAQLEKSRLLSDRFSAERPKGSFSTLEIQRTEQGDSAMYLCASSFLDSFTYEQYFGPGTRLTVT.

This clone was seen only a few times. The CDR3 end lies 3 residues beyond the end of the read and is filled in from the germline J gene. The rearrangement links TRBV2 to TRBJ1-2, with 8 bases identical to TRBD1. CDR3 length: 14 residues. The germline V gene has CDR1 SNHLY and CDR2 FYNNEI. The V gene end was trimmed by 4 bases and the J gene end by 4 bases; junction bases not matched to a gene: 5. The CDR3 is CASSGRDRLYGYTF. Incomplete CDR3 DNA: TGTGCCAGCAGTGGCCGGGACAGGCTCTATGGC.

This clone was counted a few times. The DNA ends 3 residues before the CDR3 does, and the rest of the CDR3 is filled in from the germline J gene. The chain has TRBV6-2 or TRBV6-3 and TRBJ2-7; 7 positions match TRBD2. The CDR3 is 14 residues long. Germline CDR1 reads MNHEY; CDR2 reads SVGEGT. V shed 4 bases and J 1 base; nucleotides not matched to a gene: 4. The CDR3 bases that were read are TGTGCCAGCAGTTCCGTGCGGGAGTCCTACGAG. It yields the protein CASSSVRESYE. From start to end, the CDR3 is CASSSVRESYEQYF.

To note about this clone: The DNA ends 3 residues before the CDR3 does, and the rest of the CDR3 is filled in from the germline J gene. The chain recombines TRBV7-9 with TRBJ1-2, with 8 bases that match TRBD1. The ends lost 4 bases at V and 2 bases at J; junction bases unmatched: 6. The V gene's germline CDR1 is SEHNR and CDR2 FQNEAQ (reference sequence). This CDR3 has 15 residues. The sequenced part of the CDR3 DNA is TGTGCCAGCAGCTACCGACAGGGGCTGAACTATGGC. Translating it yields CASSYRQGLNYG. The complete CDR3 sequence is CASSYRQGLNYGYTF. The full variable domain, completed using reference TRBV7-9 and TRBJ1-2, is DTGVSQNPRHKITKRGQNVTFRCDPISEHNRLYWYRQTLGQGPEFLTYFQNEAQLEKSRLLSDRFSAERPKGSFSTLEIQRTEQGDSAMYLCASSYRQGLNYGYTFGSGTRLTVV.

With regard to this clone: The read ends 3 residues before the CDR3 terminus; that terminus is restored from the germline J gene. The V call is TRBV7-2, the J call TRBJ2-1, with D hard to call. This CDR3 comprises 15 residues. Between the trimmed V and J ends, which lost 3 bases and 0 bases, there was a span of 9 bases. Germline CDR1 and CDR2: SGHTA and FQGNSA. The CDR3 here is CASSFGGTSYNEQFF. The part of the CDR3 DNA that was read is TGTGCCAGCAGCTTTGGCGGAACCTCCTACAATGAG.

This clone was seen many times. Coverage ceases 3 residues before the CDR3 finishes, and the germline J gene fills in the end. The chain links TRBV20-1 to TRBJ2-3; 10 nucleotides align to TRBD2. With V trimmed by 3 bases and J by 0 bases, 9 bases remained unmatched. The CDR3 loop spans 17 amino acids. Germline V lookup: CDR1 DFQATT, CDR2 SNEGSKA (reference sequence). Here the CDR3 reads CSARKEQREGSTDTQYF. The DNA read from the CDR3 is TGCAGTGCTAGGAAGGAGCAGCGGGAGGGGAGCACAGATACG.

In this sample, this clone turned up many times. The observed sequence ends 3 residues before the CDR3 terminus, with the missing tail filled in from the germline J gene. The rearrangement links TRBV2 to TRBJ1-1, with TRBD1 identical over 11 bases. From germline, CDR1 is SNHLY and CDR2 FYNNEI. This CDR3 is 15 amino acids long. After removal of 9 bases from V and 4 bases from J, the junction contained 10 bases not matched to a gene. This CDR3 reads CARNPPGTGGTEAFF. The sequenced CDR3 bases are TGTGCCAGAAATCCCCCCGGGACAGGGGGCACTGAA.

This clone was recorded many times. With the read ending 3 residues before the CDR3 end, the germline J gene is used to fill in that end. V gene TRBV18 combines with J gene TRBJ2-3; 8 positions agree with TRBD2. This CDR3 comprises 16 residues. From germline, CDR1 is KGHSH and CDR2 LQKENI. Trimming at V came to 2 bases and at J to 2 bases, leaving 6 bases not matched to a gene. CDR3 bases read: TGTGCCAGCTCACCAAGCCAGCGGGAGATCACAGATACG. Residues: CASSPSQREITDT. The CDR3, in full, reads CASSPSQREITDTQYF.

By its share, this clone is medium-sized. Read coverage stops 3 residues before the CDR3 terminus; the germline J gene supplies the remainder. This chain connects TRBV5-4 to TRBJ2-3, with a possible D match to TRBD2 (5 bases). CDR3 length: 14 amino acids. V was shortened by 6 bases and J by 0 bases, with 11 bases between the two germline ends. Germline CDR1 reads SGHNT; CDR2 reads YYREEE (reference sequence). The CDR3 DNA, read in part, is TGTGCCAGCACCCCCTCGGGGAGCACAGATACG. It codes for CASTPSGSTDT. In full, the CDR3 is CASTPSGSTDTQYF.

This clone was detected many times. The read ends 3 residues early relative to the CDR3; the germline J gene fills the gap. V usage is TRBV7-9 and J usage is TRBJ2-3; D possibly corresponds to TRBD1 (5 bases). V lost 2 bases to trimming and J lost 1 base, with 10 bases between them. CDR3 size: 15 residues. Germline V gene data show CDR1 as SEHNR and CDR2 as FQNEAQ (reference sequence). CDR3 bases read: TGTGCCAGCAGCTTACAGGGTTCGGGCACAGATACG. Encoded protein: CASSLQGSGTDT. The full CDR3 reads CASSLQGSGTDTQYF.

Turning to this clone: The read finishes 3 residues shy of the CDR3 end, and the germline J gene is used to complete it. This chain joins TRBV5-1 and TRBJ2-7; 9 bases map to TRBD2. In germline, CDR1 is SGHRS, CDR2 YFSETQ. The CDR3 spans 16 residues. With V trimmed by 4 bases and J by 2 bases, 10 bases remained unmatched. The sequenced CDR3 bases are TGCGCCAGCAGCCAATACTCGGGACTAGCAACCTACGAG. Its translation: CASSQYSGLATYE. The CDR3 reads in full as CASSQYSGLATYEQYF.

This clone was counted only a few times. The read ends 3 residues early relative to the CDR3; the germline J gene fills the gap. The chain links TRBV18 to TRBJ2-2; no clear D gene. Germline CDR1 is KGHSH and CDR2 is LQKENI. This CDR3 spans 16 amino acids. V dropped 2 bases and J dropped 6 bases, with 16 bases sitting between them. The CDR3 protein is CASSPMGFKGSGELFF. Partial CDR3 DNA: TGTGCCAGCTCACCAATGGGCTTTAAAGGCTCCGGGGAG.

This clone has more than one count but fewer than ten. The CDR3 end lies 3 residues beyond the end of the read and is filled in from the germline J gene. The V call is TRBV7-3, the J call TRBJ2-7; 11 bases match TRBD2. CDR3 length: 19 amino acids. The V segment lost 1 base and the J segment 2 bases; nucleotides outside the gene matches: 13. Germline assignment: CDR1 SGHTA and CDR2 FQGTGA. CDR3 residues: CASSLKGGVAGGGPYEQYF. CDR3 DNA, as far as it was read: TGTGCCAGCAGCTTAAAAGGAGGGGTAGCGGGAGGGGGGCCCTACGAG.

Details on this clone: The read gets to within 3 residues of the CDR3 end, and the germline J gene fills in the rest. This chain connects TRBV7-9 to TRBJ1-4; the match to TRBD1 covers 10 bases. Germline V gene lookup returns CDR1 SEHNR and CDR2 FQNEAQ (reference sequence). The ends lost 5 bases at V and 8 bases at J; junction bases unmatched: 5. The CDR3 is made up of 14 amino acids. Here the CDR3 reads CASSRGQGNEKLFF. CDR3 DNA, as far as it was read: TGTGCCAGCAGCCGGGGACAGGGGAACGAAAAA.

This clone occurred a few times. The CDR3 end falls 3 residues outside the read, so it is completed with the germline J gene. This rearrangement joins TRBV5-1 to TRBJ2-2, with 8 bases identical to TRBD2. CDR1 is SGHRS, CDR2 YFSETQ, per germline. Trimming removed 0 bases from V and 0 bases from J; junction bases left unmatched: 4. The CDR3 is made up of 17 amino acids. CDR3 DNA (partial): TGCGCCAGCAGCTTGGGGAATAGCGGGGCGAACACCGGGGAG. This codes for CASSLGNSGANTGE. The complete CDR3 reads CASSLGNSGANTGELFF.

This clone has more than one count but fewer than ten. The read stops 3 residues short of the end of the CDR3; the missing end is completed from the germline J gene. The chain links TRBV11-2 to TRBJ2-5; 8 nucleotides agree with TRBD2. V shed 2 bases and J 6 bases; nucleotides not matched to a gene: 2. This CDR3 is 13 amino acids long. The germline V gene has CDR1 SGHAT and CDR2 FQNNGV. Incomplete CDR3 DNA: TGTGCCAGCAGCTTACAGCGGGGGAAGACC. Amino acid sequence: CASSLQRGKT. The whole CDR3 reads CASSLQRGKTQYF.

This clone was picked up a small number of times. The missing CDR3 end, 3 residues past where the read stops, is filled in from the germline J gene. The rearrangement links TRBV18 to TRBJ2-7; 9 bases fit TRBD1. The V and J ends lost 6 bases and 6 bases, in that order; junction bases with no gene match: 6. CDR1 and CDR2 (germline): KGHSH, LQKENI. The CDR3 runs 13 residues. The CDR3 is CASSRDRASEQYF. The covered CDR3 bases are TGTGCCAGCTCCCGGGACAGGGCCAGCGAG.

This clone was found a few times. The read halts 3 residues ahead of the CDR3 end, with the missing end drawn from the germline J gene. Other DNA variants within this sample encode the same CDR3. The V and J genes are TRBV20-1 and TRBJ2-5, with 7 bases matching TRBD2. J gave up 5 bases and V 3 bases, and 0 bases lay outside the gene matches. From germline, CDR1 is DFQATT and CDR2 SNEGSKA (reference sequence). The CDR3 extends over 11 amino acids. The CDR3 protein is CSASGGETQYF. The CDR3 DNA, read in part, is TGCAGTGCTAGCGGGGGGGAGACC.

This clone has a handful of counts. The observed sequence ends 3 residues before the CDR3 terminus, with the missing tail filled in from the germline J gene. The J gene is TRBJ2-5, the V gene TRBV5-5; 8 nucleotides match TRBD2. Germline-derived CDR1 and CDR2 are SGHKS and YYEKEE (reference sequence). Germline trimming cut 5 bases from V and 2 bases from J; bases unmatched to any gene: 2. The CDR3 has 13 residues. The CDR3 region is CASSVAGQETQYF. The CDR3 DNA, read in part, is TGTGCCAGCAGTGTAGCGGGACAAGAGACC. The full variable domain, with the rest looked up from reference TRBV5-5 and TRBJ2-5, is DAGVTQSPTHLIKTRGQQVTLRCSPISGHKSVSWYQQVLGQGPQFIFQYYEKEERGRGNFPDRFSARQFPNYSSELNVNALLLGDSALYLCASSVAGQETQYFGPGTRLLVL.